A single sample is the source of the 18 T cell receptor beta chains below, sequenced in a study of vaccination and CD4 T cells after COVID-19. The treatment was: approximately nine-day PBMC culture with coronavirus spike peptide pools or control peptides (ViraFEST assay). Their antigen targets remain unknown. Cultured CD4+ T-cell DNA underwent Oncomine TCR Beta short-read sequencing. MiXCR, run by TCRdb on the PCR reads, gives a single entry per CDR3 protein. The sample includes 15,000 to 25,000 distinct CDR3 sequences, approximately 52% of them seen just once. The sequenced material came from CD4+ T cells from blood, cultured in vitro. These receptors were collected from a human donor who had recovered from COVID-19.

In this sample, this clonotype turned up a few times. The gene calls are TRBV15 and TRBJ2-2; D gene unclear. V was cut by 4 bases and J by 7 bases, with 4 bases left in between. Germline V gene sequence: CDR1 LNHNV, CDR2 YYDKDF (reference sequence). This CDR3 spans 11 amino acids. CDR3 sequence reads: CATSMLGELFF. DNA of the CDR3: TGTGCCACCAGCATGCTCGGGGAGCTGTTTTTT.

This clonotype rates as medium-sized. The gene calls are TRBV5-1 and TRBJ2-7; 8 bases fit TRBD1. In germline, CDR1 is SGHRS, CDR2 YFSETQ. The CDR3 is 15 residues long. Unmatched junction bases numbered 9, after V lost 0 bases and J lost 7 bases. The CDR3 DNA sequence: TGCGCCAGCAGCTTGGCCGGGACAGGCGTCTGGGAGCAGTACTTC. This encodes CASSLAGTGVWEQYF.

This clonotype was recorded a few times. The CDR3 nucleotides are TGTGCCAGCAGGGACCGGGACAAACGCACAGATACGCAGTATTTT. Protein product: CASRDRDKRTDTQYF. The rearrangement links TRBV6-1 to TRBJ2-3; the D gene is possibly TRBD1 (6 bases). The CDR3 loop spans 15 amino acids. Germline loops: CDR1 MNHNS, CDR2 SASEGT. V dropped 6 bases and J dropped 1 base, with 14 bases sitting between them.

Only a few counts were recorded for this clonotype. The V gene is TRBV6-5, the J gene TRBJ1-6; TRBD1 might be the D (5 bases). The CDR3 extends over 17 amino acids. CDR1 MNHEY and CDR2 SVGAGI come from the germline V gene. The V gene lost 0 bases and the J gene lost 10 bases, with 19 bases spanning the gap. CDR3 loop: CASSYSSSPGRTSPLHF. CDR3 sequence (DNA): TGTGCCAGCAGTTACTCGAGTAGTCCAGGGCGGACGTCACCCCTCCACTTT.

This clonotype was observed a few times. This rearrangement joins TRBV27 to TRBJ1-5; no definite D call. CDR1 is MNHEY and CDR2 is SMNVEV in the germline V gene (reference sequence). CDR3 length equals 15 residues. Between the trimmed V and J ends, which lost 0 bases and 2 bases, there was a span of 8 bases. CDR3 sequence reads: CASSLSRRGNQPQHF. CDR3 sequence (DNA): TGTGCCAGCAGTTTATCGAGGAGGGGCAATCAGCCCCAGCATTTT.

The chain uses TRBV5-4 and TRBJ2-5, with 11 bases identical to TRBD1. The CDR3 length is 15 residues. The V gene end was trimmed by 2 bases and the J gene end by 2 bases; junction bases not matched to a gene: 2. Germline V gene data show CDR1 as SGHNT and CDR2 as YYREEE (reference sequence). CDR3 nucleotide sequence: TGTGCCAGCAGCTTCCGGGACAGGGGGCAAGAGACCCAGTACTTC. It specifies CASSFRDRGQETQYF.

J is TRBJ2-3 and V is TRBV7-2, with D hard to call. Per germline, CDR1 SGHTA and CDR2 FQGNSA. The CDR3 is 13 amino acids. The V and J ends lost 4 bases and 2 bases respectively, with 7 bases between them. CDR3 bases: TGTGCCAGCAGCTCCCCCCTCACAGATACGCAGTATTTT. Amino acids: CASSSPLTDTQYF. Together with reference TRBV7-2 and TRBJ2-3, the CDR3 gives the full variable domain: GAGVSQSPSNKVTEKGKDVELRCDPISGHTALYWYRQSLGQGLEFLIYFQGNSAPDKSGLPSDRFSAERTGGSVSTLTIQRTQQEDSAVYLCASSSPLTDTQYFGPGTRLTVL.

This clonotype was found a few times. The rearrangement uses TRBV19 and TRBJ2-3; D may be TRBD2 (6 bases). V shed 4 bases and J shed 6 bases, with 11 bases lying between them. The CDR3 extends over 13 amino acids. Per germline, CDR1 LNHDA and CDR2 SQIVND (reference sequence). CDR3 sequence: CASSTGDWDTQYF. The CDR3 DNA sequence: TGTGCCAGTAGTACGGGGGATTGGGATACGCAGTATTTT. Full variable domain (outside the CDR3, taken from reference TRBV19 and TRBJ2-3): DGGITQSPKYLFRKEGQNVTLSCEQNLNHDAMYWYRQDPGQGLRLIYYSQIVNDFQKGDIAEGYSVSREKKESFPLTVTSAQKNPTAFYLCASSTGDWDTQYFGPGTRLTVL.

The chain is built from TRBV7-9 and TRBJ1-1; possibly TRBD1 for D (5 bases). The V gene's germline CDR1 is SEHNR and CDR2 FQNEAQ (reference sequence). V was shortened by 3 bases and J by 0 bases, with 14 bases between the two germline ends. The CDR3 is 16 residues long. CDR3 amino acids: CASSFPSGTMNTEAFF. CDR3 coding DNA: TGTGCCAGCAGCTTTCCATCCGGGACTATGAACACTGAAGCTTTCTTT.

The rearrangement links TRBV20-1 to TRBJ2-1; TRBD2 aligns across 14 bases. Germline V gene lookup returns CDR1 DFQATT and CDR2 SNEGSKA (reference sequence). This CDR3 is built from 14 residues. The V segment lost 3 bases and the J segment 8 bases; nucleotides outside the gene matches: 3. The CDR3 loop is CSASPTSGRDEQFF. CDR3 coding DNA: TGCAGTGCTAGCCCGACTAGCGGGAGGGATGAGCAGTTCTTC.

The chain recombines TRBV21-1 with TRBJ2-3. TRBV21-1 is a known pseudogene. CDR3 length equals 13 residues. CDR3 sequence (DNA): TGTGCCAGCAGCTTCCTGGGGACAGATACGCAGTATTTT. Translation gives CASSFLGTDTQYF.

V gene TRBV10-3 combines with J gene TRBJ1-1, with D perhaps TRBD1 (5 bases). Germline loops: CDR1 ENHRY, CDR2 SYGVKD. This CDR3 has 14 residues. The V end lost 0 bases, the J end lost 4 bases, and 9 bases lay between the germline ends. CDR3: CAISESGEGTEAFF. The CDR3 region has the DNA TGTGCCATCAGTGAGTCGGGGGAGGGCACTGAAGCTTTCTTT.

This rearrangement joins TRBV2 to TRBJ2-7; 10 bases align to TRBD1. There are 15 residues in the CDR3. The germline V gene has CDR1 SNHLY and CDR2 FYNNEI. The V gene end was trimmed by 8 bases and the J gene end by 7 bases; junction bases not matched to a gene: 14. The CDR3 coding sequence is TGTGCCAGCGTCAGACCGGGACAGGGGCGGGAAGAGCAGTACTTC. Translation: CASVRPGQGREEQYF.

The genes are TRBV4-2 and TRBJ2-1; 9 nucleotides line up with TRBD1. There are 13 residues in the CDR3. Germline V gives CDR1 LGHNA, CDR2 YNFKEQ. Germline trimming cut 8 bases from V and 2 bases from J; bases unmatched to any gene: 1. This chain's CDR3 is CASGDRAYNEQFF. CDR3 nucleotide sequence: TGTGCCAGCGGGGACAGGGCCTACAATGAGCAGTTCTTC.

The chain is built from TRBV12-3 or TRBV12-4 and TRBJ2-1, with 12 bases matching TRBD2. This CDR3 region has 15 residues. V lost 7 bases to trimming and J lost 8 bases; unmatched junction nucleotides: 9. CDR3 DNA sequence: TGTGCCAGCACCCCGACTAGCGGGAGTCTCTATGAGCAGTTCTTC. It codes for CASTPTSGSLYEQFF.

This chain links TRBV7-2 with TRBJ1-5; 7 nucleotides align to TRBD1. J was trimmed by 2 bases and V by 5 bases; bases with no gene match: 6. CDR3 length: 15 amino acids. Germline assignment: CDR1 SGHTA and CDR2 FQGNSA. CDR3 sequence: CASSDRDRGNQPQHF. CDR3 in DNA: TGTGCCAGCAGCGACAGAGACAGGGGCAATCAGCCCCAGCATTTT.

This rearrangement joins TRBV5-4 to TRBJ2-2, with D uncertain. The V gene's germline CDR1 is SGHNT and CDR2 YYREEE (reference sequence). Trimming took off 4 bases at V and 2 bases at J, with 3 bases between the two ends. The CDR3 loop spans 12 amino acids. The CDR3 DNA sequence: TGTGCCAGCAGCGTAAACACCGGGGAGCTGTTTTTT. Translated: CASSVNTGELFF.

The V call is TRBV20-1, the J call TRBJ2-5; TRBD2 matches at 7 bases. CDR1 is DFQATT and CDR2 is SNEGSKA in the germline V gene (reference sequence). The CDR3 contains 14 residues. DNA of the CDR3: TGCAGGTCCCAGCGGGGAGACCACCAAGAGACCCAGTACTTC. This sequence encodes CRSQRGDHQETQYF.